The 25 T cell receptor beta chains reported below all come from one sample, sequenced in a study of Tregs in tolerant kidney transplant recipients. Method: immunoSEQ multiplex PCR; TCRdb's copy keeps in-frame clones and lacks some. In total, the table holds roughly 5,300 clones. Mixed chimerism was transient after nonmyeloablative marrow transplants from related graft donors. The sequencing here drew on CD4+ T cells from blood (PBMCs), taken roughly 14 months after the transplant. All receptors come from a human patient who received a combined kidney and bone marrow transplant. Some T cells may be supplied by the graft donor.

In regard to this clone: The CDR3 end lies 3 residues beyond the end of the read and is filled in from the germline J gene. The chain couples TRBV6-2 or TRBV6-3 to TRBJ2-2; 9 bases are a match to TRBD2. The CDR3 extends over 14 amino acids. Trimming took 8 bases from V and 3 from J; bases not matched to a gene: 4. Germline loops: CDR1 MNHEY, CDR2 SVGEGT. The CDR3 is CASRLAGYTGELFF. CDR3 DNA (partial): TGTGCCAGCCGGCTAGCGGGGTACACCGGGGAG.

The part of the CDR3 DNA that was read is TGTGCCAGCGGCCCGGGGAGGCACACTGAA. Amino acid sequence: CASGPGRHTE. The whole CDR3 sequence is CASGPGRHTEAFF. This rearrangement joins TRBV7-2 to TRBJ1-1; D is unresolved. The CDR3 goes on 3 residues after the read ends, and that part is filled in from the germline J gene. This CDR3 has 13 amino acids. Germline assignment: CDR1 SGHTA and CDR2 FQGNSA. The germline V and J ends were trimmed by 8 bases and 3 bases, with 13 bases remaining between them.

A word on this clone: The read ends 3 residues shy of where the CDR3 ends; the end is completed using the germline J gene. The chain links TRBV20-1 to TRBJ2-5, with D maybe TRBD2 (6 bases). V shed 1 base and J shed 4 bases, with 16 bases lying between them. The germline gives CDR1 DFQATT, CDR2 SNEGSKA (reference sequence). This CDR3 region has 15 residues. Here the CDR3 reads CSARVGTGRGETQYF. The DNA read from the CDR3 is TGCAGTGCTAGAGTAGGGACTGGGCGGGGAGAGACC.

Worth noting for this clone: The missing CDR3 end, 3 residues past where the read stops, is filled in from the germline J gene. The rearrangement joins TRBV5-1 to TRBJ1-2, with a weak D call TRBD1 (5 bases). The CDR3 contains 13 residues. V was pared by 5 bases and J by 7 bases, with 15 bases between. Germline V gene sequence: CDR1 SGHRS, CDR2 YFSETQ. The CDR3 bases that were read are TGCGCCAGCAGGCGGGGCGGGGGAGTTGGC. This gives the protein CASRRGGGVG. The full CDR3 protein reads CASRRGGGVGYTF.

The CDR3: CASSIKGILDIQYF. Incomplete CDR3 DNA: TGTGCCAGTAGTATTAAGGGAATACTAGACATT. This chain joins TRBV19 and TRBJ2-4, with a weak D call TRBD2 (5 bases). The CDR3 extends 3 residues past the end of the read, so its final part is completed from the germline J gene. Germline V gives CDR1 LNHDA, CDR2 SQIVND (reference sequence). This CDR3 comprises 14 residues. V shed 3 bases and J shed 8 bases, with 14 bases lying between them.

In regard to this clone: The read ends 3 residues early relative to the CDR3; the germline J gene fills the gap. The V call is TRBV19, the J call TRBJ1-2, with TRBD1 matching over 9 bases. CDR3 length: 15 amino acids. Trimming at V came to 5 bases and at J to 2 bases, leaving 6 bases not matched to a gene. Germline assignment: CDR1 LNHDA and CDR2 SQIVND (reference sequence). CDR3 DNA, as far as it was read: TGTGCCAGTAGTGCTCGACAGGGGGGGAACTATGGC. Its translation is CASSARQGGNYG. The entire CDR3 protein reads CASSARQGGNYGYTF.

A remark on this clone: Sequencing ends 3 residues short of the CDR3 end; the germline J gene provides the rest. This chain connects TRBV11-2 to TRBJ2-7; maybe TRBD1 (6 bases). This CDR3 comprises 13 residues. Germline assignment: CDR1 SGHAT and CDR2 FQNNGV. V was shortened by 5 bases and J by 3 bases, with 11 bases between the two germline ends. The CDR3 sequence is CASSLLQGYEQYF. The part of the CDR3 DNA that was read is TGTGCCAGCAGCCTCCTACAGGGCTACGAG.

This clone is deemed medium-sized by its frequency. Read data end 3 residues before the CDR3 end; the end is taken from the germline J gene. This rearrangement joins TRBV6-1 to TRBJ1-4; the D gene is possibly TRBD1 (5 bases). CDR3 size: 15 residues. The V gene's germline CDR1 is MNHNS and CDR2 SASEGT. The germline V and J ends were trimmed by 3 bases and 0 bases, with 8 bases remaining between them. The CDR3 reads CASSDGQATNEKLFF. CDR3 DNA (partial): TGTGCCAGCAGTGATGGACAAGCAACTAATGAAAAA.

In the case of this clone: The CDR3 goes on 3 residues after the read ends, and that part is filled in from the germline J gene. The chain combines TRBV5-1 with TRBJ2-7; D remains unclear. Trimming stripped 3 bases from V and 2 bases from J, with 15 bases between. The CDR3 sequence is 15 residues long. Per the germline V gene, CDR1 is SGHRS and CDR2 is YFSETQ. The CDR3 protein is CASSSSPAGTYEQYF. The CDR3 bases that were read are TGCGCCAGCAGCTCCAGCCCAGCAGGAACCTACGAG.

A remark on this clone: The read terminates 3 residues ahead of where the CDR3 ends, so the germline J gene completes it. V gene TRBV2 combines with J gene TRBJ1-3; possibly TRBD1 for D (5 bases). There are 13 residues in the CDR3. The germline gives CDR1 SNHLY, CDR2 FYNNEI. V was pared by 7 bases and J by 4 bases, with 11 bases between. The covered CDR3 bases are TGTGCCAGCAACCCAGGGCTCGGAAACACC. It yields the protein CASNPGLGNT. In full, the CDR3 reads CASNPGLGNTIYF.

To note about this clone: The CDR3 end is not reached by the read, which stops 3 residues before it; the germline J gene fills it in. The genes are TRBV7-8 and TRBJ2-7; 8 bases are shared with TRBD2. Germline V gene lookup returns CDR1 SGHVS and CDR2 FQNEAQ. The CDR3 length is 14 residues. Trimming at V came to 5 bases and at J to 5 bases, leaving 8 bases not matched to a gene. Here the CDR3 reads CASSLGLAGDEQYF. The covered CDR3 bases are TGTGCCAGCAGCCTAGGGCTAGCGGGCGACGAG.

This clone shows up as medium-sized by frequency. The observed sequence ends 3 residues before the CDR3 terminus, with the missing tail filled in from the germline J gene. The genes are TRBV2 and TRBJ2-7; TRBD1 matches 8 bases. Germline values: CDR1 SNHLY, CDR2 FYNNEI. The length of the CDR3 is 13 residues. Trimming at V came to 10 bases and at J to 3 bases, leaving 8 bases not matched to a gene. The CDR3 here is CATKQQGDYEQYF. Partial CDR3 DNA: TGTGCCACGAAACAACAGGGGGACTACGAG.

With regard to this clone: The sequence runs out 3 residues before the end of the CDR3; the remainder is reconstructed from the germline J gene. The rearrangement links TRBV20-1 to TRBJ1-2, with D possibly matching TRBD1 (6 bases). The germline V gene has CDR1 DFQATT and CDR2 SNEGSKA (reference sequence). The CDR3 is made up of 13 amino acids. V dropped 6 bases and J dropped 2 bases, with 13 bases sitting between them. The CDR3 reads CSAPDSRNYGYTF. Partial CDR3 DNA: TGCAGTGCACCGGACAGCCGGAACTATGGC.

The part of the CDR3 DNA that was read is TGCAGCGTTGAAGATTCGGGCGCGGGTGAAAAA. Amino acid sequence: CSVEDSGAGEK. The full CDR3 is CSVEDSGAGEKLFF. V is TRBV29-1 and J is TRBJ1-4; D gene unclear. Read coverage stops 3 residues before the CDR3 terminus; the germline J gene supplies the remainder. V was shortened by 0 bases and J by 7 bases, with 12 bases between the two germline ends. The CDR3 is 14 residues long. The germline V gene has CDR1 SQVTM and CDR2 ANQGSEA.

With regard to this clone: The read is 3 residues too short to cover the CDR3 end, so that end is filled in from the germline J gene. The chain links TRBV2 to TRBJ1-2; 7 bases map to TRBD1. Germline CDR1 reads SNHLY; CDR2 reads FYNNEI. This CDR3 has 12 amino acids. CDR3 DNA, as far as it was read: TGTGCCAGCAGTCGACAGGGTCCGGGC. This gives the protein CASSRQGPG. The full CDR3 protein is CASSRQGPGYTF.

With respect to this clone: Read data end 3 residues before the CDR3 end; the end is taken from the germline J gene. The gene calls are TRBV4-1 and TRBJ1-1; D not resolved. The length of the CDR3 is 16 residues. Trimming took off 1 base at V and 3 bases at J, with 15 bases between the two ends. CDR1 and CDR2 (germline): MGHRA, YSYEKL. The sequenced CDR3 bases are TGCGCCAGCAGCCAAGCCCGGGGATGGGCAGACACTGAA. Its translation: CASSQARGWADTE. The whole CDR3 protein is CASSQARGWADTEAFF.

About this clone itself: From the germline J gene comes the end of the CDR3, since the read stops 3 residues before it. The J gene is TRBJ2-7, the V gene TRBV18; TRBD1 matches at 7 bases. Germline lookup yields CDR1 KGHSH and CDR2 LQKENI. Unmatched junction bases numbered 6, after V lost 4 bases and J lost 6 bases. The CDR3 runs to 13 residues. CDR3 protein: CASSQTGFAEQYF. CDR3 bases read: TGTGCCAGCTCACAGACAGGGTTCGCCGAG.

By frequency, this clone is medium-sized (0.01 to 0.1%). The read terminates 3 residues before the CDR3 end, so the remaining end is supplied by the germline J gene. The rearrangement uses TRBV6-2 or TRBV6-3 and TRBJ2-3, with D uncertain. The germline V gene encodes CDR1 MNHEY and CDR2 SVGEGT. V lost 6 bases to trimming and J lost 2 bases, with 6 bases between them. The CDR3 consists of 12 residues. The covered CDR3 bases are TGTGCCAGCAGCGTGGCCACAGATACG. As protein: CASSVATDT. The entire CDR3 is CASSVATDTQYF.

The CDR3 reads CASSLVAGGTGYTF. The CDR3 DNA, read in part, is TGTGCCAGCAGCTTGGTCGCAGGGGGCACTGGC. This rearrangement joins TRBV5-6 to TRBJ1-2; 8 nucleotides agree with TRBD1. The read finishes 3 residues shy of the CDR3 end, and the germline J gene is used to complete it. The V and J ends lost 0 bases and 7 bases, in that order; junction bases with no gene match: 5. The CDR3 consists of 14 residues. Germline V gives CDR1 SGHDT, CDR2 YYEEEE.

Details on this clone: The CDR3 goes on 3 residues after the read ends, and that part is filled in from the germline J gene. The V gene is TRBV20-1, the J gene TRBJ2-7; TRBD2 agrees at 7 bases. J lost 0 bases, V lost 6 bases, and 5 bases had no gene match. Germline V gene sequence: CDR1 DFQATT, CDR2 SNEGSKA (reference sequence). This CDR3 comprises 13 residues. The sequenced part of the CDR3 DNA is TGCAGTGCCCTATCTAGCGGCTCCTACGAG. Translating gives CSALSSGSYE. The full CDR3 protein reads CSALSSGSYEQYF.

As regards this clone: Coverage ceases 3 residues before the CDR3 finishes, and the germline J gene fills in the end. J is TRBJ1-6 and V is TRBV28, with 7 bases identical to TRBD1. There are 16 residues in the CDR3. Germline CDR1 reads MDHEN; CDR2 reads SYDVKM. With V trimmed by 1 base and J by 8 bases, 8 bases remained unmatched. The CDR3 sequence is CASSLSPDRWYSPLHF. The CDR3 DNA, read in part, is TGTGCCAGCAGTTTATCCCCGGACAGGTGGTATTCACCC.

Worth noting for this clone: Sequencing ends 3 residues short of the CDR3 end; the germline J gene provides the rest. The J gene is TRBJ2-3, the V gene TRBV7-9; TRBD2 might be the D (6 bases). V lost 5 bases and J 3 bases, leaving 15 bases between the germline ends. Germline values: CDR1 SEHNR, CDR2 FQNEAQ (reference sequence). The CDR3 is 15 amino acids. CDR3 bases read: TGTGCCAGCAGCAAAGTGGGCGCGGGAACAGATACG. Translated: CASSKVGAGTDT. The whole CDR3 reads CASSKVGAGTDTQYF.

Considering frequency, this clone is medium-sized (0.01 to 0.1%). The sequenced CDR3 bases are TGTGCCAGCAGTGATCACCGGGGACAGCACAATCAGCCC. Its translation: CASSDHRGQHNQP. The CDR3 in its entirety is CASSDHRGQHNQPQHF. The gene calls are TRBV6-2 or TRBV6-3 and TRBJ1-5; 7 bases agree with TRBD1. The read comes to an end 3 residues before the CDR3 does, leaving the germline J gene to fill in the end. V lost 5 bases to trimming and J lost 3 bases; unmatched junction nucleotides: 10. Per the germline V gene, CDR1 is MNHEY and CDR2 is SVGEGT. The CDR3 extends over 16 amino acids.

This clone registers medium-sized by frequency. Read coverage stops 3 residues before the CDR3 terminus; the germline J gene supplies the remainder. The J gene is TRBJ1-6, the V gene TRBV5-1; TRBD1 aligns across 8 bases. This CDR3 has 15 residues. The V gene end was trimmed by 0 bases and the J gene end by 7 bases; junction bases not matched to a gene: 3. CDR1 is SGHRS and CDR2 is YFSETQ in the germline V gene. The sequenced CDR3 bases are TGCGCCAGCAGCTTGGGGGACAGGAAAAATTCACCC. Translated, it gives CASSLGDRKNSP. The complete CDR3 protein is CASSLGDRKNSPLHF.

Details on this clone: The CDR3 goes on 3 residues after the read ends, and that part is filled in from the germline J gene. V usage is TRBV5-4 and J usage is TRBJ1-2; tentative D call: TRBD1 (6 bases). V shed 4 bases and J shed 5 bases, with 15 bases lying between them. Per the germline V gene, CDR1 is SGHNT and CDR2 is YYREEE (reference sequence). The CDR3 loop spans 14 amino acids. The DNA read from the CDR3 is TGTGCCAGCAGCATAGGGACAAACCCTTATGGC. Translating it yields CASSIGTNPYG. Given in full, the CDR3 is CASSIGTNPYGYTF.